The source of this T cell receptor beta chain is a study of blood T cell repertoires in COVID-19. The CDR3 covers 19 residues. V shed 2 bases and J shed 0 bases, with 20 bases lying between them. Germline CDR1 is MNHEY and CDR2 is SMNVEV (reference sequence). In the authors' workflow: Estimation of nucleated cell counts relied on the amplification of reference gene primers. TCRdb keeps only in-frame clones here, not all; method: immunoSEQ multiplex PCR. The DNA gave D and trimming, while V, J and clone size come from that table. The sample consists of about 140,000 clones, more than 60% of them appearing once.

Source material: peripheral blood. The chain uses TRBV27 and TRBJ1-5, with D hard to call. The sequence came from a woman aged 45-60 years with active or convalescent COVID-19. The CDR3 spells CASSLPRSTQVYSNQPQHF. In DNA, the CDR3 is TGTGCCAGCAGTTTACCTCGCTCGACTCAAGTTTATAGCAATCAGCCCCAGCATTTT.